These 8 T cell receptor beta chains originate from one sample sequenced in a study of blood T cell repertoires in COVID-19. The table came from immunoSEQ multiplex PCR; TCRdb's copy has only in-frame clones and leaves some out. Of some 300,000 clones listed, around 88% were seen once; the top ten hold approximately 7%. Sequencing input: peripheral blood. The origin of the receptors is a woman aged 25 to 45 who had recovered from COVID-19.

The chain has TRBV28 and TRBJ2-1; D is unresolved. The length of the CDR3 is 16 residues. Germline V lookup: CDR1 MDHEN, CDR2 SYDVKM. V lost 4 bases to trimming and J lost 0 bases, with 13 bases between them. The CDR3 nucleotides read TGTGCCAGCAGTTCCCCCCAAGCTAGCTCCTACAATGAGCAGTTCTTC. This gives the protein CASSSPQASSYNEQFF.

This chain links TRBV5-6 with TRBJ2-2; D gene uncertain. V was clipped by 4 bases and J by 3 bases, with 7 bases between them. The CDR3 spans 13 residues. Germline V gene lookup returns CDR1 SGHDT and CDR2 YYEEEE. CDR3 bases: TGTGCCAGCAGCGGAGACTACACCGGGGAGCTGTTTTTT. Translated: CASSGDYTGELFF.

The rearrangement uses TRBV5-6 and TRBJ2-5, with 7 bases identical to TRBD1. V dropped 4 bases and J dropped 2; count of bases not matched to a gene: 2. Germline CDR1 reads SGHDT; CDR2 reads YYEEEE. This CDR3 has 13 residues. DNA of the CDR3: TGTGCCAGCAGCCCGGGACAGCAAGAGACCCAGTACTTC. Translation gives CASSPGQQETQYF.

The V and J genes are TRBV19 and TRBJ2-7; TRBD1 matches 9 bases. Germline lookup yields CDR1 LNHDA and CDR2 SQIVND (reference sequence). The length of the CDR3 is 15 residues. Germline trimming cut 5 bases from V and 3 bases from J; bases unmatched to any gene: 8. CDR3 in amino acids: CASSPSGQGIYEQYF. CDR3 DNA: TGTGCCAGTAGTCCTAGCGGACAGGGGATCTACGAGCAGTACTTC.

The V gene is TRBV18, the J gene TRBJ1-2, with 7 bases that match TRBD1. V dropped 2 bases and J dropped 6; count of bases not matched to a gene: 3. The length of the CDR3 is 13 residues. Germline-derived CDR1 and CDR2 are KGHSH and LQKENI. The chain's CDR3 is CASSPRQGHGYTF. The CDR3 DNA is TGTGCCAGCTCACCAAGACAGGGTCATGGCTACACCTTC.

Concerning this clone: Other DNA sequences within the sample encode an identical CDR3. The rearrangement joins TRBV4-2 to TRBJ1-1; weak D call: TRBD1 (6 bases). Trimming shortened V by 0 bases and J by 5 bases, and 16 bases separated the two germline ends. The CDR3 spans 16 residues. Germline assignment: CDR1 LGHNA and CDR2 YNFKEQ. Here the CDR3 DNA reads TGTGCCAGCAGCCAAGAAGGGAGAGGACAGAGGACTGAAGCTTTCTTT. This translates into CASSQEGRGQRTEAFF.

The chain employs TRBV15 and TRBJ1-2; 8 bases agree with TRBD1. Germline V gene lookup returns CDR1 LNHNV and CDR2 YYDKDF (reference sequence). V dropped 5 bases and J dropped 7; count of bases not matched to a gene: 9. The CDR3 is 14 residues long. In DNA, the CDR3 is TGTGCCACCAGCTTCCCGGGACAGGCGTCTGGCTACACCTTC. Its translation is CATSFPGQASGYTF.

The V gene is TRBV11-2, the J gene TRBJ2-1; 8 nucleotides match TRBD2. J lost 8 bases, V lost 4 bases, and 10 bases had no gene match. Looked up from germline, CDR1 is SGHAT and CDR2 is FQNNGV. The CDR3 has 15 residues. The CDR3 DNA reads TGTGCCAGCAGCTCACTAGCGGCTACTTGGGATGAGCAGTTCTTC. Its protein is CASSSLAATWDEQFF.